This entry features one T cell receptor (beta chain) sequence. Antigen specificity is unknown. People whose metastatic non-small-cell lung cancer was chemo-refractory got focal radiation along with CTLA-4 blockade by ipilimumab. CDR1 and CDR2 (germline): MNHEY, SVGAGI. The CDR3 has 16 residues. Trimming at V came to 6 bases and at J to 2 bases, leaving 7 bases not matched to a gene. Generated by immunoSEQ multiplex PCR, the TCRdb table keeps only in-frame clones and is missing some. Here the sample spans 55,000 to 80,000 clones, approximately 77% being singletons. The source of the sample is a study of radiotherapy plus CTLA-4 blockade in lung cancer. Across the study: For about 18% of patients, objective responses occurred, and approximately 31% had disease control.

Study-level results: With interferon-beta, early dynamics of blood T cell clones were reported to best predict response. Following radiotherapy plus ipilimumab, tumor-derived TCR clones expanded in the blood.

This clonotype was sampled from a human donor with non-small cell lung cancer who had a complete response to radiotherapy plus ipilimumab. J is TRBJ2-1 and V is TRBV6-5; TRBD2 matches 10 bases. This sample comprised peripheral blood, obtained from a patient treated with radiotherapy plus ipilimumab. The CDR3 DNA reads TGTGCCAGCAGGTACGCTAGCGGGGGAACCTACAATGAGCAGTTCTTC. It yields the protein CASRYASGGTYNEQFF.